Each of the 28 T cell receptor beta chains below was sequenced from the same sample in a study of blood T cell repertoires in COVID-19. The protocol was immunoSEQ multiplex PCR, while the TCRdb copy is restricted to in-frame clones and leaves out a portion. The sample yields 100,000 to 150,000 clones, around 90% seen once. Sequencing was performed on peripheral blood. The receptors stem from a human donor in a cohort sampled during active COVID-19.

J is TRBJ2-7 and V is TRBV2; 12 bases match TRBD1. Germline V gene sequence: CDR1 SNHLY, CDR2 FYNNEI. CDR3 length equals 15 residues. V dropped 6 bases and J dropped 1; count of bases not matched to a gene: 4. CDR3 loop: CASRMGQGASYEQYF. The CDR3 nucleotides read TGTGCCAGCAGAATGGGACAGGGGGCGTCCTACGAGCAGTACTTC. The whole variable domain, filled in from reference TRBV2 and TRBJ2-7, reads EPEVTQTPSHQVTQMGQEVILRCVPISNHLYFYWYRQILGQKVEFLVSFYNNEISEKSEIFDDQFSVERPDGSNFTLKIRSTKLEDSAMYFCASRMGQGASYEQYFGPGTRLTVT.

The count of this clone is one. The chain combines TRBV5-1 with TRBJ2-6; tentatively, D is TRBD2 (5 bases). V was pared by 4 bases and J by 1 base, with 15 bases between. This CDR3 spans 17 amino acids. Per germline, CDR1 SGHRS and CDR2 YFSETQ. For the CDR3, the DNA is TGCGCCAGCAGCGTGGGAGCCACCTCGTCTGGGGCCAACGTCCTGACTTTC. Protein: CASSVGATSSGANVLTF.

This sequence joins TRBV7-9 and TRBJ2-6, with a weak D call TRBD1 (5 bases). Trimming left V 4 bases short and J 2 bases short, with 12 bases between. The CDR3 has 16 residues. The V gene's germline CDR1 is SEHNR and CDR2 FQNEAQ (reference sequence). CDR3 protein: CASSSPQGAGANVLTF. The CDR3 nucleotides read TGTGCCAGCAGCTCACCTCAGGGTGCTGGGGCCAACGTCCTGACTTTC.

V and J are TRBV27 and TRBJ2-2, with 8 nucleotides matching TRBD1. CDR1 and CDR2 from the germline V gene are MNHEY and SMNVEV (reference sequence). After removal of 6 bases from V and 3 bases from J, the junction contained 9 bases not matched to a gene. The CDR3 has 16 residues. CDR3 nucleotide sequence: TGTGCCAGCAGACCCCGGACAGGGTCGTACACCGGGGAGCTGTTTTTT. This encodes CASRPRTGSYTGELFF.

The CDR3 spells CASSLQSVGPRWNTEAFF. CDR3 sequence (DNA): TGTGCCAGCAGCCTACAATCCGTGGGTCCCAGGTGGAACACTGAAGCTTTCTTT. V is TRBV7-2 and J is TRBJ1-1; D gene uncertain. The germline CDR1 and CDR2 sequences are SGHTA and FQGNSA. The CDR3 consists of 18 residues. The V and J ends lost 5 bases and 1 base respectively, with 23 bases between them.

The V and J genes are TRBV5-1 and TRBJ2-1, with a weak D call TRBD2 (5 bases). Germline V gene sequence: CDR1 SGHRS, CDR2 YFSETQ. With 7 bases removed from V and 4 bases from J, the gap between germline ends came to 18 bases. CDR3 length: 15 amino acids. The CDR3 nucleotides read TGCGCCAGCGGCCAGCGGATACGAGCGTACAATGAGCAGTTCTTC. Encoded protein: CASGQRIRAYNEQFF. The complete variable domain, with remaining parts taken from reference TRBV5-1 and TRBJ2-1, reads KAGVTQTPRYLIKTRGQQVTLSCSPISGHRSVSWYQQTPGQGLQFLFEYFSETQRNKGNFPGRFSGRQFSNSRSEMNVSTLELGDSALYLCASGQRIRAYNEQFFGPGTRLTVL.

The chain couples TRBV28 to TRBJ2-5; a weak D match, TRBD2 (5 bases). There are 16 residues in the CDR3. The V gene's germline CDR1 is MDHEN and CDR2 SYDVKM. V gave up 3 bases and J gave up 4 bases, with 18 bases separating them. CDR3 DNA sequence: TGTGCCAGCAGTTTCAGGACTGGACGCCGCCGAGAGACCCAGTACTTC. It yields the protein CASSFRTGRRRETQYF.

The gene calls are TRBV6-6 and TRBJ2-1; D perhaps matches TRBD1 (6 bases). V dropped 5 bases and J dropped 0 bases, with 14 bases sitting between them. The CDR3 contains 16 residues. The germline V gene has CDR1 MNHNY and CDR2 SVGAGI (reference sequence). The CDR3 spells CASSTGTPSSYNEQFF. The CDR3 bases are TGTGCCAGCAGTACCGGGACACCGAGCTCCTACAATGAGCAGTTCTTC.

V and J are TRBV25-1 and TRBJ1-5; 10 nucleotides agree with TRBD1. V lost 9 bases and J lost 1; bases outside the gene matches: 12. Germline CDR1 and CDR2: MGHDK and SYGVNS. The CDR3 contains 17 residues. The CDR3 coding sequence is TGTGCCAGTAGTCCACTCGGGACAGGGGAGAGCAATCAGCCCCAGCATTTT. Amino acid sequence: CASSPLGTGESNQPQHF.

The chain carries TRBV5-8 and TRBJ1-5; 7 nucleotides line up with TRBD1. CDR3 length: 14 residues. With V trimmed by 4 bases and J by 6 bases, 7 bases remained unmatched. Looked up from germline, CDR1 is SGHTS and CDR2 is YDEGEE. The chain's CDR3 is CASSKTGSGQPQHF. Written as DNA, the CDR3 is TGTGCCAGCAGCAAGACAGGGTCTGGTCAGCCCCAGCATTTT.

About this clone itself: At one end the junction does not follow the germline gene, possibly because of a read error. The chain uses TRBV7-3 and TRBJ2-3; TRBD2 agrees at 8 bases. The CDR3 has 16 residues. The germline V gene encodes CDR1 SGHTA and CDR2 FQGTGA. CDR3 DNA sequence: TGTGCCAGCAGCCTAACCCCGGGGGGGCCGGCAGATACGCAGTATTTT. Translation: CASSLTPGGPADTQYF.

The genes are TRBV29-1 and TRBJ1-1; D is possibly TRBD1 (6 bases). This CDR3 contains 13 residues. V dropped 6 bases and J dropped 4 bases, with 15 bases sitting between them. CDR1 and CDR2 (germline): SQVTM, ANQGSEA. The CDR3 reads CSVDTRGGTEAFF. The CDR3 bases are TGCAGCGTCGATACCAGGGGTGGCACTGAAGCTTTCTTT.

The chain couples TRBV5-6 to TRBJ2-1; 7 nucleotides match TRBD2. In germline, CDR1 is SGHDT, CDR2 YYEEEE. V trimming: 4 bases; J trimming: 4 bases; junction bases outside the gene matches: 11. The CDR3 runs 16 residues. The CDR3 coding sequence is TGTGCCAGCAGCGGGAATCCGGGACTACTTTACAATGAGCAGTTCTTC. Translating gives CASSGNPGLLYNEQFF.

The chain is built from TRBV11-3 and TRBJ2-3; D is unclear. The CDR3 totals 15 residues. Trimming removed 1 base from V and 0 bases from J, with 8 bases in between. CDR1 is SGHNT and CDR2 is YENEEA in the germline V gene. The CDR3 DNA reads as TGTGCCAGCAGCTTAGGGAGAGCCAGCACAGATACGCAGTATTTT. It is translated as CASSLGRASTDTQYF.

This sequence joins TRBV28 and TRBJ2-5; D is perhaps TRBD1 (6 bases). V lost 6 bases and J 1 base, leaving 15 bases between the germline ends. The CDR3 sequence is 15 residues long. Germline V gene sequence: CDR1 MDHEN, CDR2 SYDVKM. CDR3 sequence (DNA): TGTGCCAGCAGCTCTCCCGGGACACTCCAAGAGACCCAGTACTTC. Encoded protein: CASSSPGTLQETQYF.

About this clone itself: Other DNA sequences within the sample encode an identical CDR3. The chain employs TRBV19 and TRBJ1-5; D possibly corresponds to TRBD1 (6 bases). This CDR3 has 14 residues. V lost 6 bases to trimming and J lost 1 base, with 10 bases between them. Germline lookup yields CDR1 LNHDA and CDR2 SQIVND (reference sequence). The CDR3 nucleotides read TGTGCCAGTAGCGCAGGGGTGAGCAATCAGCCCCAGCATTTT. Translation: CASSAGVSNQPQHF.

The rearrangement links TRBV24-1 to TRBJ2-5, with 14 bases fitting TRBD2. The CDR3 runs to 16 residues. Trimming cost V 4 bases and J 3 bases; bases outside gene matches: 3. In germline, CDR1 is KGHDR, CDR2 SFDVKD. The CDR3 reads CATSDRGLAGEETQYF. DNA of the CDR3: TGTGCCACCAGTGACCGGGGACTAGCGGGAGAAGAGACCCAGTACTTC.

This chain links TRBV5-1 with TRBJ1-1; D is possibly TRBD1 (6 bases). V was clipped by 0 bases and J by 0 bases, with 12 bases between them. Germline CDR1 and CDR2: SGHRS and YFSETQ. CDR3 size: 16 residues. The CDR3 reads CASSLGAGDMNTEAFF. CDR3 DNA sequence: TGCGCCAGCAGCTTGGGGGCAGGGGACATGAACACTGAAGCTTTCTTT. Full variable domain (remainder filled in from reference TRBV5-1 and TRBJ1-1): KAGVTQTPRYLIKTRGQQVTLSCSPISGHRSVSWYQQTPGQGLQFLFEYFSETQRNKGNFPGRFSGRQFSNSRSEMNVSTLELGDSALYLCASSLGAGDMNTEAFFGQGTRLTVV.

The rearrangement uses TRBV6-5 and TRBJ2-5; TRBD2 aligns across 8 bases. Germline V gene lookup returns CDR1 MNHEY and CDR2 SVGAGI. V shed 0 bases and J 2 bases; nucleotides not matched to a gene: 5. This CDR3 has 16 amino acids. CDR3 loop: CASSYSTSGGQETQYF. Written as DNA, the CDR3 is TGTGCCAGCAGTTACTCTACCAGCGGGGGTCAAGAGACCCAGTACTTC.

The CDR3 is CASSQLGGLAGNWAETQYF. The CDR3 DNA reads TGTGCCAGCAGCCAACTCGGGGGCCTAGCGGGGAATTGGGCGGAGACCCAGTACTTC. This chain joins TRBV5-6 and TRBJ2-5; TRBD2 agrees at 9 bases. Per germline, CDR1 SGHDT and CDR2 YYEEEE. Trimming cost V 4 bases and J 5 bases; bases outside gene matches: 21. The CDR3 sequence is 19 residues long.

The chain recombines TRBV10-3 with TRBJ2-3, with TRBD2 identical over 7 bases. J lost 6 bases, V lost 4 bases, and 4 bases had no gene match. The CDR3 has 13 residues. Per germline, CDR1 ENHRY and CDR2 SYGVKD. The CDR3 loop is CAISGTRPDTQYF. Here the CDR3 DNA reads TGTGCCATCAGTGGGACTAGGCCCGATACGCAGTATTTT.

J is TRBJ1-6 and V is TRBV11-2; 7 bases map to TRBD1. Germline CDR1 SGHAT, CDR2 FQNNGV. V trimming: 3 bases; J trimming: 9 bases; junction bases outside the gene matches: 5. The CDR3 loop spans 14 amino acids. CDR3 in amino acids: CASSFPGGTSPLHF. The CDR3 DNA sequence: TGTGCCAGCAGCTTTCCAGGGGGGACTTCACCCCTCCACTTT.

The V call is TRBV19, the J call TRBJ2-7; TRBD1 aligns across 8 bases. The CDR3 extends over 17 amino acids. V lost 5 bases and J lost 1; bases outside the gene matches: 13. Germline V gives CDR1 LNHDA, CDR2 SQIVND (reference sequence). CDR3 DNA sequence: TGTGCCAGTAGTGTCCCTCCTCAACAGGGGGTTTCCTACGAGCAGTACTTC. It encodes CASSVPPQQGVSYEQYF.

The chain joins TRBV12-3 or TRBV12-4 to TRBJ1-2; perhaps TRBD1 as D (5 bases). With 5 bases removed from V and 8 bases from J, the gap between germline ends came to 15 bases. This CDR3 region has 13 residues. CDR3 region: CASSMQGAGGYTF. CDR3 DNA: TGTGCCAGCAGTATGCAGGGTGCCGGCGGCTACACCTTC.

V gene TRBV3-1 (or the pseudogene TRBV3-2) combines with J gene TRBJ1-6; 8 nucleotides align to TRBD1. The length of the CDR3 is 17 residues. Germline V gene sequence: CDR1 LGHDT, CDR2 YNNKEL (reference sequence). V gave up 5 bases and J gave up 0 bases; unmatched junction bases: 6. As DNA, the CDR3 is TGTGCCAGCAGCTCCCGGACAGGGAGCTCCTATAATTCACCCCTCCACTTT. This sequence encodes CASSSRTGSSYNSPLHF.

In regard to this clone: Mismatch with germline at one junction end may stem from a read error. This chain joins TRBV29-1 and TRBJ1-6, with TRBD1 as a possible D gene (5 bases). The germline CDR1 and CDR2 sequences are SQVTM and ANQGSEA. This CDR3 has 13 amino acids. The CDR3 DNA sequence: TGCAGCGTTAAAGAGGGGACGGGGGCACCCCTCCACTTT. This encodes CSVKEGTGAPLHF.

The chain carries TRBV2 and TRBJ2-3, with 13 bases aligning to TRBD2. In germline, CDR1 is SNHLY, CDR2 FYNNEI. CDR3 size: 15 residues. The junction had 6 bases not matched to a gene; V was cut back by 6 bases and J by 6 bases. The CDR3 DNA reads TGTGCCAGCAGCCCGGGACTAGCGGGGAGGGATACGCAGTATTTT. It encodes CASSPGLAGRDTQYF.

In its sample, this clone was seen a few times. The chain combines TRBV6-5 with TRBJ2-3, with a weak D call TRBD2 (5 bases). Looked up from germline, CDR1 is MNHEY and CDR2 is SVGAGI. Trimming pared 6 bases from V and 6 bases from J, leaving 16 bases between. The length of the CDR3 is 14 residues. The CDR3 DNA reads TGTGCCAGCAGCCAGACACAACCGGGGGATACGCAGTATTTT. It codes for CASSQTQPGDTQYF.